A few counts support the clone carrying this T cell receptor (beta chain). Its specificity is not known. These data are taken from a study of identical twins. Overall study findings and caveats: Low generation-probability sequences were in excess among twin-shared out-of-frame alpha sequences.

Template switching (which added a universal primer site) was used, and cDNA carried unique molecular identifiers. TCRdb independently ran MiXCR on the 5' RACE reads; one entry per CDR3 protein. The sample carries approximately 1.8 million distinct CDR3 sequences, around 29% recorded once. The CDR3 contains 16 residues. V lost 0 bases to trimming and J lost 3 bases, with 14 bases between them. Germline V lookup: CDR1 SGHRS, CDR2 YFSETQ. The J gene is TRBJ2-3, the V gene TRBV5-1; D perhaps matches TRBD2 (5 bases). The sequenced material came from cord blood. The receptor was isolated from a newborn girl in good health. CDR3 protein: CASSLARDLGTDTQYF. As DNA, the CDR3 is TGCGCCAGCAGCTTGGCCCGGGATCTTGGTACAGATACGCAGTATTTT.